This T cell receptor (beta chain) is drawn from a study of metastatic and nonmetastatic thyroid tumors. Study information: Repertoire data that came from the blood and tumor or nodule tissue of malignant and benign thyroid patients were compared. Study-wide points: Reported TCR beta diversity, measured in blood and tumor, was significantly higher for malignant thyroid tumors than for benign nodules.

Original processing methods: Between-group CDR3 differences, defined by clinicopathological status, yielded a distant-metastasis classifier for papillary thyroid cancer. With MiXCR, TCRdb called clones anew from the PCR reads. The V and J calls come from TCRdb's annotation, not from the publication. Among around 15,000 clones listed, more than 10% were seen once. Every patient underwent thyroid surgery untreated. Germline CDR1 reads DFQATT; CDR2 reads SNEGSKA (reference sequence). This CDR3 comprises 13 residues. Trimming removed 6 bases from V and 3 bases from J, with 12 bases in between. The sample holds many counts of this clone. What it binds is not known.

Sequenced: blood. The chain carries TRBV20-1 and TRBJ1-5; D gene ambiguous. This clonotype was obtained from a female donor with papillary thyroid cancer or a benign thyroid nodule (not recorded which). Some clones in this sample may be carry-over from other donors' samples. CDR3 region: CSARSPNNQPQHF. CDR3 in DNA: TGCAGTGCCCGGAGCCCCAACAATCAGCCCCAGCATTTT.